What follows describes a single T cell receptor beta chain. Its antigen remains unidentified. Profiling relied on immunoSEQ multiplex PCR, and the TCRdb table lists in-frame clones only, not all of them. Of tens of thousands of clones in the sample, around 90% are singletons; the top ten hold 2.7%. This specimen belongs to a study of T cell responses to AZD1222 COVID-19 vaccine. Study-wide findings and caveats: Repertoires were obtained only post-peak T cell response. Clonal diversity was possibly underestimated, and the donors were mostly white British, with more females.

The sequencing here drew on peripheral blood, taken 28 days after the second AZD1222 dose. This receptor was obtained from an adult who received the AZD1222 COVID-19 vaccine.

The CDR3 loop is CASNWGNTEAFF. The CDR3 DNA sequence: TGTGCCAGTAATTGGGGGAATACTGAAGCTTTCTTT. The rearrangement joins TRBV5-6 to TRBJ1-1; D possibly corresponds to TRBD1 (5 bases). The CDR3 spans 12 residues. Germline CDR1 and CDR2: SGHDT and YYEEEE. Trimming shortened V by 8 bases and J by 5 bases, and 13 bases separated the two germline ends.